The clone carrying this T cell receptor beta chain was detected a few times. The data are from a study of shared clonotypes between healthy human individuals. TCRdb's table, derived via immunoSEQ multiplex PCR, lists solely in-frame clones and lacks some. Of 780,000 or so clones detected, over 60% appear once; the ten largest clones hold less than 2%. The sequencing sample was made of memory CD4+ T cells sorted from blood. Described subset: CD45RA-negative fraction. The receptor was isolated from a woman in her twenties or thirties in good health.

The CDR3 here is CSVETGTVDPHEQYF. CDR3 DNA sequence: TGCAGCGTTGAGACCGGGACAGTCGACCCCCACGAGCAGTACTTC. This rearrangement joins TRBV29-1 to TRBJ2-7, with 7 bases fitting TRBD1. Trimming removed 3 bases from V and 5 bases from J; junction bases left unmatched: 13. Germline V gene data show CDR1 as SQVTM and CDR2 as ANQGSEA. This CDR3 spans 15 amino acids.